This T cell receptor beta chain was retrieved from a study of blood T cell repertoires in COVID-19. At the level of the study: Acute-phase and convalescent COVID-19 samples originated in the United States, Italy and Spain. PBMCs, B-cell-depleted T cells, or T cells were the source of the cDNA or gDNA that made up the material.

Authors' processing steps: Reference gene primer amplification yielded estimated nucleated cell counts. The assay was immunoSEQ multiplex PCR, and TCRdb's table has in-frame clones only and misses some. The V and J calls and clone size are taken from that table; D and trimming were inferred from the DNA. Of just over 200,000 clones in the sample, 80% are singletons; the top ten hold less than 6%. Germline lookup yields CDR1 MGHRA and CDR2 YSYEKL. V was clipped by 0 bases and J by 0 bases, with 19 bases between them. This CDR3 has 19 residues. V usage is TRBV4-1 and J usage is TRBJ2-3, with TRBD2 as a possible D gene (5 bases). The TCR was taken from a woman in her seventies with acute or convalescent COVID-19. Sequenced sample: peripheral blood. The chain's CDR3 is CASSQDFSGNNPSTDTQYF. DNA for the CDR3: TGCGCCAGCAGCCAAGATTTTTCCGGGAATAACCCTAGCACAGATACGCAGTATTTT.